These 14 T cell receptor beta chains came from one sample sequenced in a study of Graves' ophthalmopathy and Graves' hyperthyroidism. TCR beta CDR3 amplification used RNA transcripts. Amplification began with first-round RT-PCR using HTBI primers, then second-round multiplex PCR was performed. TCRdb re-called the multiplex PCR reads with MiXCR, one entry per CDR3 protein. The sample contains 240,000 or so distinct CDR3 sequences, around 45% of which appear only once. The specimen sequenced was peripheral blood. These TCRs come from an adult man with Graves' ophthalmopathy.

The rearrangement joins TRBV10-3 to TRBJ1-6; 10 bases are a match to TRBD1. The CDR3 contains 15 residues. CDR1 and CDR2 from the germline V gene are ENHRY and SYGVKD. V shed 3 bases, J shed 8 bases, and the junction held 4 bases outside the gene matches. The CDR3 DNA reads TGTGCCATCAGTGATATTGGGACAGGGGATTCACCCCTCCACTTT. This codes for CAISDIGTGDSPLHF.

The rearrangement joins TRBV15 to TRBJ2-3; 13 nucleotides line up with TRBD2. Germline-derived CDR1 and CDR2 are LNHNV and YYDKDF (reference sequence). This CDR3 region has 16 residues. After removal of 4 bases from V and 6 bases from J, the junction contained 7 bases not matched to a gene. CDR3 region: CATSKSGTSGTDTQYF. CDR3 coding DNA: TGTGCCACCAGCAAATCCGGGACTAGCGGGACGGATACGCAGTATTTT.

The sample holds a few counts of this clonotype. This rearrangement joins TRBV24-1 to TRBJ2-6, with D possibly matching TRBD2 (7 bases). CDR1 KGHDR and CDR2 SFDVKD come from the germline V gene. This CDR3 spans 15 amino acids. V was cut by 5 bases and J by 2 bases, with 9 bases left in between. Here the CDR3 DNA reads TGTGCCACCAGTGCGGGGGGCGCTGGGGCCAACGTCCTGACTTTC. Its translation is CATSAGGAGANVLTF.

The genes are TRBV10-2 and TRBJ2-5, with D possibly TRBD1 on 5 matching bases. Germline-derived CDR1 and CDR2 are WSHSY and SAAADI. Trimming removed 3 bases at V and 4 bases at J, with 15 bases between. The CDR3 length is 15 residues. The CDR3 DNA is TGCGCCAGCAGTGACCAGGGTAGTCCCCGAGAGACCCAGTACTTC. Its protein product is CASSDQGSPRETQYF.

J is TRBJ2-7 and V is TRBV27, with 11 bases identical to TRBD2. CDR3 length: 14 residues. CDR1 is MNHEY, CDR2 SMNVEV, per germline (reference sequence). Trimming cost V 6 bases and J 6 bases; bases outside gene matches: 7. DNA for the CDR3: TGTGCCAGCAGGTTGGGACTAGCGGCGACCGAGCAGTACTTC. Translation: CASRLGLAATEQYF.

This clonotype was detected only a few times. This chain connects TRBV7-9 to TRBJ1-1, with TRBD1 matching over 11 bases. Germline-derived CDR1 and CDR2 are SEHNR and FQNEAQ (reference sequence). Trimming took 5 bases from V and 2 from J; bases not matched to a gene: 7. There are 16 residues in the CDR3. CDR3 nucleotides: TGTGCCAGCAGCAATGGACAGGGGGCCGGAAACACTGAAGCTTTCTTT. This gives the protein CASSNGQGAGNTEAFF. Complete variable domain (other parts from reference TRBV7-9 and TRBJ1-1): DTGVSQNPRHKITKRGQNVTFRCDPISEHNRLYWYRQTLGQGPEFLTYFQNEAQLEKSRLLSDRFSAERPKGSFSTLEIQRTEQGDSAMYLCASSNGQGAGNTEAFFGQGTRLTVV.

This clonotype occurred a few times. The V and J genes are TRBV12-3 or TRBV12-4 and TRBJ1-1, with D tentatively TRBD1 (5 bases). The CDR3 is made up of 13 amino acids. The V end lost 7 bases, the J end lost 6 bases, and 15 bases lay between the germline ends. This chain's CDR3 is CASNQRGYPEAFF. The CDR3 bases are TGTGCCAGCAACCAAAGGGGTTACCCTGAAGCTTTCTTT.

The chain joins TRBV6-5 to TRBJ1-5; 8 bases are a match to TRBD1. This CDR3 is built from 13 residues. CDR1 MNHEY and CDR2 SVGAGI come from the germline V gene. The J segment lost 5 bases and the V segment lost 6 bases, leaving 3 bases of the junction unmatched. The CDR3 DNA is TGTGCCAGCAGAGCGACAGGGGATCAGCCCCAGCATTTT. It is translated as CASRATGDQPQHF.

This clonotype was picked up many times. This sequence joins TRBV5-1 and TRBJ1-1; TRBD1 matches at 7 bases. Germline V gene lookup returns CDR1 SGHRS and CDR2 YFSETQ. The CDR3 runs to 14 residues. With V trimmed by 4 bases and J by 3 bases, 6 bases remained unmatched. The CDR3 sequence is CASSPGDSHTEAFF. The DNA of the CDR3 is TGCGCCAGCAGCCCGGGGGACAGTCACACTGAAGCTTTCTTT.

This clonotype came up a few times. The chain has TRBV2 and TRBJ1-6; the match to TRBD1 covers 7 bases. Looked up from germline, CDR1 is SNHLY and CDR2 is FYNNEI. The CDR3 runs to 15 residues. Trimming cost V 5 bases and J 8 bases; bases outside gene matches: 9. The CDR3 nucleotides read TGTGCCAGCAGTCCACGGACAGGAAGAGATTCACCCCTCCACTTT. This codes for CASSPRTGRDSPLHF. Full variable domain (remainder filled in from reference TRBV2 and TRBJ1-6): EPEVTQTPSHQVTQMGQEVILRCVPISNHLYFYWYRQILGQKVEFLVSFYNNEISEKSEIFDDQFSVERPDGSNFTLKIRSTKLEDSAMYFCASSPRTGRDSPLHFGNGTRLTVT.

For the CDR3, the DNA is TGTGCCAGCAGCTTACAGGGGGCATCGAACACCGGGGAGCTGTTTTTT. Protein: CASSLQGASNTGELFF. The rearrangement joins TRBV7-9 to TRBJ2-2; 8 bases align to TRBD1. There are 16 residues in the CDR3. Unmatched junction bases numbered 2, after V lost 2 bases and J lost 0 bases. Per germline, CDR1 SEHNR and CDR2 FQNEAQ (reference sequence).

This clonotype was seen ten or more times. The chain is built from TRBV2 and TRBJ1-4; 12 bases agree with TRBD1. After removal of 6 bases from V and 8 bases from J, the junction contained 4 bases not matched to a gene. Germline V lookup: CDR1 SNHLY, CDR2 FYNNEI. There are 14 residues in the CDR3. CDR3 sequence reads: CASRAGTGGEKLFF. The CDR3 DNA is TGTGCCAGCAGGGCCGGGACAGGGGGCGAAAAACTGTTTTTT.

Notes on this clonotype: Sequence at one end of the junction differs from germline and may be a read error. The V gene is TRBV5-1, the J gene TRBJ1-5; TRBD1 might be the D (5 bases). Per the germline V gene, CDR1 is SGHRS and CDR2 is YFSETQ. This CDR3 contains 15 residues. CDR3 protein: CASSPRVGGNQPQHF. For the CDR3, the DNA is TGTGCCAGCAGCCCCAGGGTGGGTGGCAATCAGCCCCAGCATTTT.

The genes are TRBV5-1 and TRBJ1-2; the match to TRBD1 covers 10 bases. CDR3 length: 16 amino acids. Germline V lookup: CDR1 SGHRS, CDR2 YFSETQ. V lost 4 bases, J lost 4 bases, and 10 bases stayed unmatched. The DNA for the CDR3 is TGCGCCAGCAGCACCGGGACAGGGGACCACTTCTATGGCTACACCTTC. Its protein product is CASSTGTGDHFYGYTF.